These T cell receptor beta chains were read from a single sample in a study of blood T cell repertoires in COVID-19. TCRdb keeps only in-frame clones here, not all; method: immunoSEQ multiplex PCR. The data contain roughly 260,000 clones, roughly 82% of them singletons. The material sequenced was peripheral blood. All receptors derive from a woman in her seventies with acute or convalescent COVID-19. CDR3s include the opening cysteine and the closing phenylalanine or tryptophan. The D gene is left open where the match is weak. The size entry is marked missing in some rows and otherwise reads once, few, many or a size class.

V gene: TRBV28; clone size: -; J gene: TRBJ1-5; D gene: TRBD1; CDR3 length: 15; CDR3 DNA: TGTGCCAGCAGTTTAGTGGGACAGGGCGTCCGGTCCCAGCATTTT; CDR3 protein: CASSLVGQGVRSQHF
V gene: TRBV7-2; clone size: -; J gene: TRBJ2-3; D gene: TRBD2; CDR3 length: 16; CDR3 DNA: TGTGCCAGCAGCTTTATTAGCGGGGGGGCCACAGATACGCAGTATTTT; CDR3 protein: CASSFISGGATDTQYF
V gene: TRBV27; clone size: -; J gene: TRBJ2-7; D gene: -; CDR3 length: 15; CDR3 DNA: TGTGCCAGCAGTGTCTCTCTCCCCCGGGCCTACGAGCAGTACTTC; CDR3 protein: CASSVSLPRAYEQYF
V gene: TRBV2; clone size: -; J gene: TRBJ2-2; D gene: -; CDR3 length: 15; CDR3 DNA: TGTGCCAGCAGGAGGACAGAGACGAACACCGGGGAGCTGTTTTTT; CDR3 protein: CASRRTETNTGELFF
V gene: TRBV18; clone size: -; J gene: TRBJ2-2; D gene: -; CDR3 length: 14; CDR3 DNA: TGTGCCAGCTCACCACCGGGGCCGGGCGGGGAGCTGTTTTTT; CDR3 protein: CASSPPGPGGELFF
V gene: TRBV5-1; clone size: -; J gene: TRBJ2-5; D gene: TRBD2; CDR3 length: 16; CDR3 DNA: TGCGCCAGCAGCTTAACTAGCGGGGGATCGGGAGAGACCCAGTACTTC; CDR3 protein: CASSLTSGGSGETQYF
V gene: TRBV6-5; clone size: -; J gene: TRBJ2-1; D gene: TRBD1; CDR3 length: 14; CDR3 DNA: TGTGCCAGTCAAGTTCGACAGGGGTACAATGAGCAGTTCTTC; CDR3 protein: CASQVRQGYNEQFF
V gene: TRBV2; clone size: -; J gene: TRBJ1-2; D gene: TRBD1; CDR3 length: 15; CDR3 DNA: TGTGCCAGCAGTGAAGCGCTTACAGGGGGGGACGGCTACACCTTC; CDR3 protein: CASSEALTGGDGYTF
V gene: TRBV3-1/TRBV3-2; clone size: -; J gene: TRBJ1-2; D gene: -; CDR3 length: 11; CDR3 DNA: TGTGCCAGCAGCCCCCTAGTAGGCTACACCTTC; CDR3 protein: CASSPLVGYTF
V gene: TRBV6-5; clone size: -; J gene: TRBJ1-2; D gene: -; CDR3 length: 12; CDR3 DNA: TGTGCCAGCAGTACAGGAAACTATGGCTACACCTTC; CDR3 protein: CASSTGNYGYTF
V gene: TRBV27; clone size: -; J gene: TRBJ2-7; D gene: -; CDR3 length: 12; CDR3 DNA: TGTGCCAGCAGTGCCGCGCCCTACGAGCAGTACTTC; CDR3 protein: CASSAAPYEQYF
V gene: TRBV7-9; clone size: -; J gene: TRBJ1-5; D gene: -; CDR3 length: 12; CDR3 DNA: TGTGCCAGCAGCGCGCCAGGGGTGCCCCAGCATTTT; CDR3 protein: CASSAPGVPQHF
V gene: TRBV7-9; clone size: -; J gene: TRBJ2-7; D gene: -; CDR3 length: 14; CDR3 DNA: TGTGCCAGCAGCTTATTTGCTACCTCCTACGAGCAGTACTTC; CDR3 protein: CASSLFATSYEQYF
V gene: TRBV5-1; clone size: -; J gene: TRBJ2-1; D gene: -; CDR3 length: 15; CDR3 DNA: TGCGCCAGCAGCTTGTTCTCTGGGGGGATGAATGAGCAGTTCTTC; CDR3 protein: CASSLFSGGMNEQFF
V gene: TRBV3-1/TRBV3-2; clone size: -; J gene: TRBJ2-7; D gene: TRBD1; CDR3 length: 14; CDR3 DNA: TGTGCCAGCAGCCAAGAAGGGGGCCCCTACGAGCAGTACTTC; CDR3 protein: CASSQEGGPYEQYF
V gene: TRBV10-3; clone size: -; J gene: TRBJ1-4; D gene: -; CDR3 length: 16; CDR3 DNA: TGTGCCATCAGTGAGTTTGTGGGGGCAAAGAGTGAAAAACTGTTTTTT; CDR3 protein: CAISEFVGAKSEKLFF
V gene: TRBV10-3; clone size: -; J gene: TRBJ2-5; D gene: -; CDR3 length: 19; CDR3 DNA: TGTGCCCCTGCCATAGCCCCACAGACAGCGCAAGTAATACAAGAGACCCAGTACTTC; CDR3 protein: CAPAIAPQTAQVIQETQYF
V gene: TRBV7-6; clone size: few; J gene: TRBJ2-1; D gene: TRBD1; CDR3 length: 14; CDR3 DNA: TGTGCCAGCAGCTCGGGACAGGGCAGCAATGAGCAGTTCTTC; CDR3 protein: CASSSGQGSNEQFF